One and the same sample provided the 11 T cell receptor beta chains below, sequenced in a study of vaccination effects on CD4 cells after COVID-19. Profiling relied on immunoSEQ multiplex PCR, and the TCRdb table lists in-frame clones only, not all of them. The data hold tens of thousands of clones, with 76% observed a single time. Peptide-pool stimulation followed by sequencing identified expanded antigen-specific CD4+ clonotypes in the ViraFEST assay. The culture ran for under eleven days, and then CD4+ T cells were isolated. The person was diagnosed with PCR-confirmed SARS-CoV-2 infection between March and December 2020. Antigens for these TCRs are unknown. Here the sequenced sample was CD4+ T cells from PBMCs cultured with HIV peptides, taken before COVID-19 vaccination. Subset indicated: HIV-1 Nef peptide pool negative control/reference culture. These receptors were obtained from a human donor who had a prior SARS-CoV-2 infection.

The chain is built from TRBV18 and TRBJ2-3, with 7 bases aligning to TRBD1. Germline values: CDR1 KGHSH, CDR2 LQKENI. This CDR3 contains 16 residues. The J segment lost 1 base and the V segment lost 3 bases, leaving 7 bases of the junction unmatched. CDR3 coding DNA: TGTGCCAGCTCACCCGAAACAGGGGCTCGCACAGATACGCAGTATTTT. It specifies CASSPETGARTDTQYF.

The chain recombines TRBV15 with TRBJ2-3; no clear D. The CDR3 has 15 amino acids. Trimming pared 0 bases from V and 0 bases from J, leaving 7 bases between. Germline lookup yields CDR1 LNHNV and CDR2 YYDKDF (reference sequence). CDR3 sequence: CATSRDPDSTDTQYF. CDR3 bases: TGTGCCACCAGCAGAGATCCCGACAGCACAGATACGCAGTATTTT.

This chain links TRBV7-2 with TRBJ2-5; possibly TRBD2 for D (6 bases). The CDR3 covers 15 residues. Germline assignment: CDR1 SGHTA and CDR2 FQGNSA. V was pared by 5 bases and J by 1 base, with 14 bases between. CDR3 region: CASSPRTMSQETQYF. The CDR3 DNA reads TGTGCCAGCAGCCCCCGGACTATGTCCCAAGAGACCCAGTACTTC.

This chain links TRBV24-1 with TRBJ2-1, with 11 positions matching TRBD2. The germline gives CDR1 KGHDR, CDR2 SFDVKD. Trimming at V came to 6 bases and at J to 4 bases, leaving 10 bases not matched to a gene. This CDR3 region has 17 residues. CDR3 DNA: TGTGCCACCAGTCACGTAGCGGGAGGGCCTGGGTACAATGAGCAGTTCTTC. Its protein product is CATSHVAGGPGYNEQFF.

This clone was observed a single time. This chain uses TRBV18 with TRBJ1-2; tentatively, D is TRBD1 (6 bases). V shed 3 bases and J shed 1 base, with 12 bases lying between them. This CDR3 has 15 amino acids. CDR1 is KGHSH and CDR2 is LQKENI in the germline V gene. For the CDR3, the DNA is TGTGCCAGCTCACCTTCCAACAGGGTTAACTATGGCTACACCTTC. Its protein is CASSPSNRVNYGYTF.

The chain is built from TRBV5-1 and TRBJ1-1; D is perhaps TRBD1 (5 bases). Trimming shortened V by 0 bases and J by 0 bases, and 6 bases separated the two germline ends. The germline V gene encodes CDR1 SGHRS and CDR2 YFSETQ. The CDR3 has 14 amino acids. CDR3 in amino acids: CASSLGQMNTEAFF. CDR3 bases: TGCGCCAGCAGCTTGGGACAGATGAACACTGAAGCTTTCTTT.

The V and J genes are TRBV10-3 and TRBJ2-1; TRBD2 aligns across 8 bases. With 6 bases clipped from V and 4 bases from J, the junction kept 8 bases outside the gene matches. The CDR3 runs to 15 residues. Per germline, CDR1 ENHRY and CDR2 SYGVKD. The chain's CDR3 is CAIRAGLADYNEQFF. In DNA, the CDR3 is TGTGCCATCAGAGCCGGACTAGCTGATTACAATGAGCAGTTCTTC.

The rearrangement joins TRBV30 to TRBJ2-2, with 10 bases aligning to TRBD1. Germline V lookup: CDR1 GTSNPN, CDR2 SVGIG (reference sequence). Losses at the gene ends were 8 bases for V and 3 bases for J; bases not matched to a gene: 6. CDR3 length equals 14 residues. CDR3 amino acids: CATRQGADTGELFF. CDR3 DNA sequence: TGTGCCACCAGACAGGGGGCGGACACCGGGGAGCTGTTTTTT.

The V gene is TRBV6-1, the J gene TRBJ2-7, with D uncertain. The germline gives CDR1 MNHNS, CDR2 SASEGT. Trimming left V 5 bases short and J 9 bases short, with 14 bases between. The CDR3 has 12 residues. CDR3 coding DNA: TGTGCCAGCAGTTATTCCCAGAACGGGCAGTACTTC. Translated: CASSYSQNGQYF.

The rearrangement links TRBV6-5 to TRBJ2-7, with 11 bases matching TRBD1. From germline, CDR1 is MNHEY and CDR2 SVGAGI. J lost 4 bases, V lost 6 bases, and 5 bases had no gene match. CDR3 length: 14 residues. The CDR3 coding sequence is TGTGCCAGCAGCCGTCGGGACAGGGGGTACGAGCAGTACTTC. Its protein is CASSRRDRGYEQYF.

The chain uses TRBV5-1 and TRBJ1-1; 7 bases are shared with TRBD1. CDR1 is SGHRS, CDR2 YFSETQ, per germline. V lost 4 bases and J lost 1; bases outside the gene matches: 7. This CDR3 contains 15 residues. CDR3: CASSKTGFENTEAFF. As DNA, the CDR3 is TGCGCCAGCAGCAAGACAGGGTTCGAGAACACTGAAGCTTTCTTT.